This T cell receptor (beta chain) was observed in a study of early T cells in non-severe SARS-CoV-2 infection (dated by TCRdb to the early 2020s). Notes on the research overall: Because TCR sequencing relied on bulk RNA taken from unsorted whole blood, pairing of alpha and beta chains was not possible. The research as a whole found: VDJdb matching was skewed toward anti-spike CD8 responses, so virus-specific expansions were likely underestimated and private and CD4 specificities were missed.

Points on this clonotype: Its antigen specificity is not known. No quality values exist for individual bases; no much larger clone is one base distant.

To prepare the library, 5' RACE was applied. Sequencing relied on a NextSeq 500. To correct for sequencing error and PCR bias, the TCR library protocol tagged individual cDNA molecules with unique molecular identifiers. Both TCR alpha and beta chains were sequenced, and tight co-correlation was observed between alpha and beta sequence abundances in each sample. Concerning the study's data processing: V gene, J gene and CDR3 annotation of TCR sequences was performed with Decombinator V4. Expanded TCRs were defined as changing significantly between any two time points under a Poisson model with p below 0.0001. TCR abundances were normalised to the total number of TCRs sequenced per sample and expressed as counts per million. TRAV1-2 paired with TRAJ12, TRAJ20 or TRAJ33 defined MAIT TCRs, while TRAV10 paired with TRAJ18 defined iNKT TCRs. A search of VDJdb, accessed on 1 November 2021, was run for TCRs annotated to CMV, EBV and SARS-CoV-2, with TCRs annotated for multiple antigens excluded. In-frame beta chains were kept once TCRdb had trimmed the public reads at Q25 with fastp and called clones with MiXCR. Rows with a matching CDR3 protein are joined into one entry that keeps the most common DNA and genes. Clone size and V and J calls follow TCRdb, not the original study. The sample includes about 92,000 distinct CDR3 sequences, with about an eighth observed a single time. Of the sample, roughly 7.2% falls within the top ten clones.

From V the trimming removes 6 bases and from J it removes 0 bases, while the gene matches leave 13 bases of the junction unaccounted for. According to the germline V gene, CDR1 reads MDHEN and CDR2 reads SYDVKM. The CDR3 spans 19 residues, from the cysteine through the phenylalanine. Only CDR3 DNA is held: 57 bases, read in frame from base 1. A case-control design nested within a healthcare worker cohort in London, UK, was used, with weekly nasopharyngeal swab PCR tests and blood sampling performed. Between 23 and 31 March 2020, the week of the UK lockdown, healthcare workers were enrolled and then followed up weekly for as long as 16 weeks.

Sequenced material: whole blood. The V and J genes are TRBV28 and TRBJ2-5, with 13 bases matching TRBD2. This clonotype originated in an adult who was a healthcare worker with PCR-confirmed SARS-CoV-2 infection or an uninfected control (not recorded which). This receptor carries the CDR3 CASSPTPGLAGNDQETQYF. The nucleotides read TGTGCCAGCAGCCCAACCCCGGGACTAGCGGGAAACGACCAAGAGACCCAGTACTTC.